The clone carrying this T cell receptor (beta chain) has a count of ten or more. Its antigen remains unidentified. The source of the sample is a study of neurological immune-mediated disorders. Germline CDR1 reads SGHRS; CDR2 reads YFSETQ. V was clipped by 4 bases and J by 1 base, with 11 bases between them. This CDR3 region has 14 residues. Indicated time point: longitudinal time-point 3. Unsorted libraries were generated from 2 million PBMCs. These cells had been stored in RNAlater at -80 C. Findings and caveats of the study: HTLV-1-associated myelopathy led in TCR clonal expansion, while multiple sclerosis ranked lowest, below healthy controls. No CDR3 amino acid sequences recurred among expanded clones across subjects, suggesting private repertoires in all groups.

The team produced cDNA through 5'RACE using 10-nucleotide random UMIs. TCRdb re-derived calls from the 5' RACE reads in MiXCR, one entry per CDR3 protein. The sample has more than 100,000 distinct CDR3 sequences; 11% are singletons. This sequence originates from a female donor with HTLV-1-associated myelopathy (HAM/TSP). Material: PBMCs. The chain carries TRBV5-1 and TRBJ1-1; D call uncertain. CDR3 coding DNA: TGCGCCAGCAGCCCTCGGACGGAGAACACTGAAGCTTTCTTT. Translating gives CASSPRTENTEAFF.